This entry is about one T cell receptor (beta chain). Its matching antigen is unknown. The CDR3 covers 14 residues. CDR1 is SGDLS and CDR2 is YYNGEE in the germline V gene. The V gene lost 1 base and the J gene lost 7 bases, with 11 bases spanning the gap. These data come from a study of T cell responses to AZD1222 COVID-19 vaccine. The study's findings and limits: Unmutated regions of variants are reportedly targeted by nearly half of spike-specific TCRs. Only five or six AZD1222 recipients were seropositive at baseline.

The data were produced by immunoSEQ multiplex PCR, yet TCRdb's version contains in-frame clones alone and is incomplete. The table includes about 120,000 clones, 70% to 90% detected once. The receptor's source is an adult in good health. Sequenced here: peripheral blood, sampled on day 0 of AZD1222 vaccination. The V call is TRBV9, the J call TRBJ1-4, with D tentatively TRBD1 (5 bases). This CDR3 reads CASSVREGSEKLFF. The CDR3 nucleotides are TGTGCCAGCAGCGTACGGGAGGGGAGTGAAAAACTGTTTTTT.